A single sample is the source of the 25 T cell receptor beta chains below, sequenced in a study of T cells in Graves' hyperthyroidism and ophthalmopathy (dated by TCRdb to the late 2010s). Libraries were prepared through multiplex PCR. The data were produced on an Illumina HiSeq 2000. The TCR beta CDR3 regions were amplified from the RNA transcripts. The first round of RT-PCR for the TCR CDR3 was performed with the HTBI primer set and the Qiagen OneStep RT-PCR kit. TCRdb reran the public reads through fastp at Q25 and MiXCR, keeping productive beta chains. Each entry merges the rows of one CDR3 protein and shows their most common DNA and genes. The sample table shows roughly 600,000 distinct CDR3 sequences, and about 14% are seen once. The leading ten clones occupy 12% of the sample. The source material was blood. The receptor source for this set is a woman aged 45-65 years with Graves' ophthalmopathy.

This clonotype was detected once. This chain links TRBV28 with TRBJ1-3; D unresolved. Per the germline V gene, CDR1 is MDHEN and CDR2 is SYDVKM. The CDR3 extends over 13 amino acids. V was pared by 1 base and J by 4 bases, with 5 bases between. CDR3 in amino acids: CASSLYEGNTIYF. The CDR3 nucleotides read TGTGCCAGCAGTTTATATGAGGGAAACACCATATATTTT. Variable domain in full (rest from reference TRBV28 and TRBJ1-3): DVKVTQSSRYLVKRTGEKVFLECVQDMDHENMFWYRQDPGLGLRLIYFSYDVKMKEKGDIPEGYSVSREKKERFSLILESASTNQTSMYLCASSLYEGNTIYFGEGSWLTVV.

This clonotype was counted at least ten times. V and J are TRBV30 and TRBJ1-2, with D possibly matching TRBD1 (6 bases). The CDR3 runs 13 residues. Germline V gene lookup returns CDR1 GTSNPN and CDR2 SVGIG (reference sequence). V was cut by 3 bases and J by 0 bases, with 8 bases left in between. The CDR3, as DNA: TGTGCCTGGAGGGACAGAGCTAACTATGGCTACACCTTC. It is translated as CAWRDRANYGYTF.

This clonotype was seen at least ten times. This chain connects TRBV10-3 to TRBJ1-5; 10 nucleotides match TRBD1. The trim removed 4 bases at V and 7 bases at J, leaving 7 bases unmatched. Germline lookup yields CDR1 ENHRY and CDR2 SYGVKD. The CDR3 consists of 15 residues. CDR3 bases: TGTGCCATCAGTGGGGGGACAGGGGTAGGGCAGCCCCAGCATTTT. Its protein product is CAISGGTGVGQPQHF.

This clonotype has a count of ten or more. The chain recombines TRBV7-3 with TRBJ2-7; no definite D call. The CDR3 is 13 amino acids. V was pared by 1 base and J by 5 bases, with 9 bases between. CDR1 SGHTA and CDR2 FQGTGA come from the germline V gene. CDR3 region: CASSLSPRNEQYF. CDR3 coding DNA: TGTGCCAGCAGCTTAAGTCCGCGGAACGAGCAGTACTTC.

This clonotype was recorded at least ten times. V is TRBV27 and J is TRBJ2-1; tentatively, D is TRBD2 (5 bases). V was trimmed by 3 bases and J by 8 bases, leaving 8 bases between them. The germline V gene encodes CDR1 MNHEY and CDR2 SMNVEV (reference sequence). This CDR3 is 12 amino acids long. The CDR3 DNA sequence: TGTGCCAGCAGTTTCGGGGTTGATGAGCAGTTCTTC. As protein: CASSFGVDEQFF.

This clonotype has at least ten counts. The V gene is TRBV7-3, the J gene TRBJ2-5, with a weak D call TRBD1 (7 bases). This CDR3 has 14 amino acids. Germline V gene sequence: CDR1 SGHTA, CDR2 FQGTGA. Deletions cut 4 bases from V and 7 bases from J, with 16 bases between. The CDR3 nucleotides read TGTGCCAGCAGCTCAGGACAGGCGCGGGGGACCCAGTACTTC. As protein: CASSSGQARGTQYF.

The J gene is TRBJ2-3, the V gene TRBV19, with 10 bases identical to TRBD1. The CDR3 is 16 amino acids. Germline CDR1 reads LNHDA; CDR2 reads SQIVND (reference sequence). J was trimmed by 0 bases and V by 4 bases; bases with no gene match: 4. The CDR3 DNA is TGTGCCAGTAGTACCGACAGGGGGCAAAGCACAGATACGCAGTATTTT. It specifies CASSTDRGQSTDTQYF. Complete variable domain (other parts from reference TRBV19 and TRBJ2-3): DGGITQSPKYLFRKEGQNVTLSCEQNLNHDAMYWYRQDPGQGLRLIYYSQIVNDFQKGDIAEGYSVSREKKESFPLTVTSAQKNPTAFYLCASSTDRGQSTDTQYFGPGTRLTVL.

This clonotype was observed many times. The rearrangement joins TRBV11-2 to TRBJ2-1, with D tentatively TRBD2 (6 bases). This CDR3 comprises 16 residues. The germline V gene has CDR1 SGHAT and CDR2 FQNNGV. Trimming left V 4 bases short and J 0 bases short, with 13 bases between. The CDR3 DNA reads as TGTGCCAGCAGCTCTCTAGCGTCGAGCTCCTACAATGAGCAGTTCTTC. Translated: CASSSLASSSYNEQFF.

This clonotype was seen only a few times. The CDR3 sequence is CASSLRGSASGIYNEQFF. In DNA form, the CDR3 reads TGTGCCAGCAGCTTGCGGGGATCGGCGAGCGGTATTTACAATGAGCAGTTCTTC. The rearrangement links TRBV5-5 to TRBJ2-1; maybe TRBD2 (5 bases). Germline CDR1 is SGHKS and CDR2 is YYEKEE (reference sequence). The CDR3 length is 18 residues. V lost 1 base and J lost 4, with 21 bases in between.

V and J are TRBV27 and TRBJ2-1; D might be TRBD2 (5 bases). Germline CDR1 is MNHEY and CDR2 is SMNVEV (reference sequence). CDR3 length equals 15 residues. Trimming cost V 4 bases and J 0 bases, with 10 bases left between them. The CDR3 here is CASSWAGTSYNEQFF. CDR3 coding DNA: TGTGCCAGCAGTTGGGCGGGCACCTCCTACAATGAGCAGTTCTTC.

The rearrangement joins TRBV29-1 to TRBJ2-1; D is possibly TRBD2 (6 bases). This CDR3 contains 15 residues. Germline V gives CDR1 SQVTM, CDR2 ANQGSEA. The V and J ends lost 5 bases and 6 bases respectively, with 20 bases between them. This CDR3 reads CSVRESPGGSNEQFF. The CDR3 bases are TGCAGCGTTCGGGAGTCGCCTGGGGGGAGCAATGAGCAGTTCTTC.

This clonotype was counted ten times or more. The chain combines TRBV15 with TRBJ1-5; 7 nucleotides align to TRBD1. Germline CDR1 LNHNV, CDR2 YYDKDF (reference sequence). This CDR3 has 16 amino acids. V lost 0 bases to trimming and J lost 6 bases; unmatched junction nucleotides: 8. The CDR3 DNA reads as TGTGCCACCAGCAGAGATCGACAGGGCCTGGTTCAGCCCCAGCATTTT. Protein sequence: CATSRDRQGLVQPQHF.

This clonotype was detected ten times or more. The J gene is TRBJ2-5, the V gene TRBV20-1; D is unresolved. Between the trimmed V and J ends, which lost 1 base and 0 bases, there was a span of 15 bases. The CDR3 runs 16 residues. Germline-derived CDR1 and CDR2 are DFQATT and SNEGSKA (reference sequence). The chain's CDR3 is CSARVVHTSHQETQYF. CDR3 DNA sequence: TGCAGTGCTAGAGTGGTGCATACGTCCCACCAAGAGACCCAGTACTTC.

This chain uses TRBV9 with TRBJ2-1, with TRBD2 identical over 7 bases. The germline gives CDR1 SGDLS, CDR2 YYNGEE. Unmatched junction bases numbered 5, after V lost 0 bases and J lost 5 bases. This CDR3 comprises 15 residues. CDR3 sequence: CASSVAAGAHNEQFF. The CDR3, as DNA: TGTGCCAGCAGCGTAGCCGCGGGAGCCCACAATGAGCAGTTCTTC.

Many counts were recorded for this clonotype. The CDR3 DNA reads as TGCAGTGCTAGAGAGTGGCAGACGAACACTGAAGCTTTCTTT. Its translation is CSAREWQTNTEAFF. The genes are TRBV20-1 and TRBJ1-1; no reliable D call. The germline V gene has CDR1 DFQATT and CDR2 SNEGSKA (reference sequence). The CDR3 spans 14 residues. Trimming stripped 0 bases from V and 1 base from J, with 9 bases between.

This clonotype came up a few times. The chain links TRBV19 to TRBJ2-7, with TRBD1 identical over 7 bases. The V gene's germline CDR1 is LNHDA and CDR2 SQIVND (reference sequence). Trimming took 1 base from V and 3 from J; bases not matched to a gene: 3. The CDR3 has 14 amino acids. CDR3 region: CASSIGGGFYEQYF. CDR3 nucleotide sequence: TGTGCCAGTAGTATAGGAGGGGGCTTCTACGAGCAGTACTTC.

This clonotype showed up many times. The rearrangement links TRBV6-2 or TRBV6-3 to TRBJ2-7; D call uncertain. From germline, CDR1 is MNHEY and CDR2 SVGEGT. The CDR3 is 13 residues long. The V gene lost 7 bases and the J gene lost 0 bases, with 10 bases spanning the gap. CDR3 residues: CASTRLYSYEQYF. The CDR3 DNA sequence: TGTGCCAGCACAAGACTGTACTCCTACGAGCAGTACTTC.

This clonotype appeared many times. V is TRBV12-3 or TRBV12-4 and J is TRBJ2-7; TRBD2 matches 11 bases. The CDR3 extends over 14 amino acids. With V trimmed by 6 bases and J by 3 bases, 4 bases remained unmatched. The CDR3 region has the DNA TGTGCCAGCAGACTAGCGGGGGACCACTACGAGCAGTACTTC. Translation: CASRLAGDHYEQYF.

A remark on this clonotype: This sequence may be a read error, since a much larger clone differs from it by one base. The gene calls are TRBV12-3 or TRBV12-4 and TRBJ2-7, with 7 bases matching TRBD1. The CDR3 spans 13 residues. Trimming at V came to 11 bases and at J to 3 bases, leaving 10 bases not matched to a gene. For the CDR3, the DNA is TGTGCCTGCATAGGGGACAGCCTCTACGAGCAGTACTTC. Amino acids: CACIGDSLYEQYF.

This clonotype was seen a handful of times. This chain connects TRBV5-1 to TRBJ2-3; perhaps TRBD1 as D (7 bases). Trimming took 7 bases from V and 3 from J, leaving 21 bases between them. The germline V gene has CDR1 SGHRS and CDR2 YFSETQ. The CDR3 totals 16 residues. CDR3 DNA: TGCGCCAGCTCGGAGGGGGACTCAGGGGGAACAGATACGCAGTATTTT. This codes for CASSEGDSGGTDTQYF.

This chain's CDR3 is CASSLSFLAVYEQYF. In nucleotides, the CDR3 is TGTGCCAGCAGTTTATCCTTCTTAGCGGTTTACGAGCAGTACTTC. The chain recombines TRBV27 with TRBJ2-7, with D perhaps matching TRBD2 (6 bases). V lost 0 bases, J lost 4 bases, and 13 bases lay in between. CDR1 MNHEY and CDR2 SMNVEV come from the germline V gene (reference sequence). The CDR3 sequence is 15 residues long.

In its sample, this clonotype was seen many times. J is TRBJ1-1 and V is TRBV15; no firm D call. The V gene lost 5 bases and the J gene lost 1 base, with 8 bases spanning the gap. The germline V gene has CDR1 LNHNV and CDR2 YYDKDF (reference sequence). This CDR3 has 13 residues. CDR3 in amino acids: CATSPQANTEAFF. Written as DNA, the CDR3 is TGTGCCACCAGCCCCCAGGCGAACACTGAAGCTTTCTTT.

There are many counts of this clonotype. CDR3 in amino acids: CAWQAGYEQFF. CDR3 sequence (DNA): TGTGCCTGGCAAGCCGGCTATGAGCAGTTCTTC. The chain joins TRBV30 to TRBJ2-1, with D uncertain. The V gene lost 5 bases and the J gene lost 8 bases, with 10 bases spanning the gap. CDR1 is GTSNPN, CDR2 SVGIG, per germline (reference sequence). The CDR3 covers 11 residues.

A note on this clonotype: This sequence may be a read error, since a much larger clone differs from it by one base. The CDR3 coding sequence is TGTGCCAGCAGTTATTCGAGCACGAACACCGGGGAGCTGTTTTTT. Translating gives CASSYSSTNTGELFF. The V call is TRBV6-5, the J call TRBJ2-2; D unresolved. V lost 3 bases to trimming and J lost 0 bases, with 8 bases between them. From germline, CDR1 is MNHEY and CDR2 SVGAGI. CDR3 size: 15 residues.

This clonotype showed up many times. The rearrangement joins TRBV12-3 or TRBV12-4 to TRBJ2-2; 10 bases align to TRBD1. The V gene end was trimmed by 5 bases and the J gene end by 4 bases; junction bases not matched to a gene: 7. The CDR3 is 16 amino acids. The CDR3, as DNA: TGTGCCAGCAGTCAGGGACAGGGGATCGGCACCGGGGAGCTGTTTTTT. Encoded protein: CASSQGQGIGTGELFF.